This T cell receptor beta chain was identified in a study of cytotoxic CD8 clonotypes in ibrutinib-treated CLL (dated by TCRdb to 2020 to 2023). Background on the whole study: In this cohort, some 16 patients were treatment-naive and about a dozen were relapsed/refractory, while around 18 had unmutated IGHV. Responses were partial in some 24 patients and complete in 2; after median around 72 months follow-up, some 14 stayed in remission and approximately 12 progressed. Samples at response were collected after a median of about 13 months of treatment, with a range of about 6 to 40 months. On average, each sample yielded about 260,000 productive templates and about 94,000 productive rearrangements. Of the 90 or so participants in the trial, 20 to 30 had longitudinal samples available. Cryopreserved peripheral blood mononuclear cells were collected at three points: before therapy, at response, and at either sustained remission or disease progression. General conclusions and limits of the study: Sampling times were not matched between sustained-remission and progressing patients, and lymph node repertoires were not studied. At baseline, clonality was higher than in age-matched healthy donors and showed a strong correlation with circulating CD8+ T-cell counts. Public clonotypes were found to be uncommon and were observed to contract or remain stable during treatment; the increase in clonality was shown to reflect expansion of private clonotypes at ibrutinib response. At ibrutinib response clonality went up, during sustained remission it held steady, and at progression it dropped back toward baseline.

For TCR beta library preparation, 1.5 to 2 micrograms of genomic DNA were isolated from cryopreserved PBMCs. Longitudinal blood samples from CLL patients receiving ibrutinib monotherapy were subjected to high-throughput TCR beta sequencing. The patients took part in an open-label, single-center phase 2 trial of ibrutinib monotherapy. A note on this clone: Its antigen remains undetermined. At one end the junction does not follow the germline gene, possibly because of a read error.

The goal of deep resolution MiSeq sequencing was a depth between 1 in 1 million and 1 in 200,000 T cells, and coverage averaged 10x per clonotype. The immunoSEQ hsTCRB Kit was used to generate TCR beta libraries. On the study's bioinformatics: The data were analyzed with ImmunoSEQ Analyzer and ImmunoSEQ Data Assistant, and V, D and J gene assignments followed IMGT definitions. Clonality, which ranges from 0 to 1, was calculated by subtracting the normalized Shannon entropy of productive rearrangement frequencies from one. Only overrepresented clonotypes making up at least 0.05% of each patient's repertoire were included in the public clonotype analysis. Repertoires from approximately 12 age-matched healthy donors in immuneACCESS were used as clonality controls. Not all clones reach the TCRdb copy of this immuneACCESS table, which keeps in-frame sequences only. Checked studies attribute under half of the gap to unresolved V genes and leave the rest unexplained. V and J calls and clone size are copied from that table; D and trimming were computed from the DNA. This sample is represented by approximately 300,000 clones; roughly 80% of them were singletons. In total, the top ten clones hold over 5.5% of the sample.

The germline V gene (reference sequence) supplies CDR1 PRHDT and CDR2 FYEKMQ. The CDR3 has 14 amino acids, counting the end cysteine and phenylalanine. Kept here is only the CDR3 DNA, which spans 42 bases and is read in frame from base 1. The receptor was isolated from a human donor with chronic lymphocytic leukemia. The input for sequencing was PBMCs, taken before ibrutinib treatment. Here the chain combines TRBV13 and TRBJ1-2; 9 of the junction bases match TRBD1. The CDR3 loop reads CASSLDRGNSGYTF. The DNA sequence is given as TGTGCCAGCAGCCTGGACAGGGGAAACTCTGGCTACACCTTC.